This T cell receptor (beta chain) was retrieved from a study of cytomegalovirus exposure and HLA in healthy donors. Overall study results and limits: In a later analysis, DRB1 alleles had the most associated TCRs; HLA-C alleles the fewest. Evidence from a later analysis indicated that most CMV-associated TCR beta chains looked HLA-restricted.

About this clone itself: Its specificity is not known.

The CDR3 contains 17 residues. With V trimmed by 4 bases and J by 7 bases, 15 bases remained unmatched. The germline V gene encodes CDR1 SGHRS and CDR2 YFSETQ. PCR used 60 Vbeta primers and 13 Jbeta primers. Clones were sequenced by immunoSEQ multiplex PCR, and TCRdb holds only the in-frame ones, with some missing. The sample holds about 170,000 clones; about three quarters are singletons and the top ten take 1.5%. The sequencing sample was made of PBMCs. V and J are TRBV5-1 and TRBJ1-4, with 8 nucleotides matching TRBD1. The clonotype was recovered from a girl under 18 in good health and CMV-seronegative. CDR3 residues: CASSVGTGGGGLEKLFF. The CDR3 nucleotides read TGCGCCAGCAGCGTAGGGACAGGCGGGGGAGGCCTTGAAAAACTGTTTTTT.